This TCR beta chain derives from a study of blood T cell repertoires in COVID-19. Overall study: Acute-phase and convalescent COVID-19 samples originated in the United States, Italy and Spain. In each case, the material was cDNA or gDNA derived from T cells, B-cell-depleted T cells, or PBMCs.

Germline V gives CDR1 SGHRS, CDR2 YFSETQ. This CDR3 has 15 amino acids. Unmatched junction bases numbered 4, after V lost 0 bases and J lost 6 bases. Authors' processing steps: It was from reference gene primer amplification that nucleated cell counts were estimated. Using immunoSEQ multiplex PCR, the repertoire was profiled, and TCRdb retains in-frame clones only, with some absent. D and trimming come from the DNA, and the V and J calls and clone size come from that table. This sample has roughly 150,000 clones, with around 84% found just once. This TCR was recovered from a woman in her forties or fifties with acute or convalescent COVID-19. Material: peripheral blood. The chain couples TRBV5-1 to TRBJ2-1; 9 bases line up with TRBD2. CDR3 region: CASSLETSGLNEQFF. The CDR3, as DNA: TGCGCCAGCAGCTTGGAGACTAGCGGACTCAATGAGCAGTTCTTC.